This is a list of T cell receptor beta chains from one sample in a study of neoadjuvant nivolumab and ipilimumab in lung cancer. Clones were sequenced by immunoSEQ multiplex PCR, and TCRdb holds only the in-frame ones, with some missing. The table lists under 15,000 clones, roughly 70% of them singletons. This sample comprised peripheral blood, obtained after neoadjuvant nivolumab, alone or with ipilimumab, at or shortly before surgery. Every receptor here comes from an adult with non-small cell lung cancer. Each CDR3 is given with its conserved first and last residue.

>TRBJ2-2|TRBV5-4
CASSFGGPGELFF
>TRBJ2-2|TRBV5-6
CASSSVPTGAGELFF
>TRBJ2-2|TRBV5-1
CASSLSSANTGELFF
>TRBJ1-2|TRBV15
CATSREQGAFGYTF
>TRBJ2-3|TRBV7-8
CASSLGRVTQYF
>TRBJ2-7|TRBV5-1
CASSAGLESYEQYF
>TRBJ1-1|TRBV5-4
CASSRAVTGLNTEAFF
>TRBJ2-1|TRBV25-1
CASGRGRGGANEQFF
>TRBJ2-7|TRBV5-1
CASSLARDRGFPYEQYF
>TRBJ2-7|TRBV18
CASSPGQASYEQYF
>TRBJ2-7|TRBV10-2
CASSWGLAAYEQYF
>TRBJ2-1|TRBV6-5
CASKGSYNEQFF
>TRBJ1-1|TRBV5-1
CASYEQGETEAFF
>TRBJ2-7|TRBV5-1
CASSLVRGGEQYF
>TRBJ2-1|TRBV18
CASSPDRQQFF
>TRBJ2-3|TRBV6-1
CASTADTQYF
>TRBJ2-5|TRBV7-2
CASSPLAMAETQYF
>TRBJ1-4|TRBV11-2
CASSLSGFSSEKLFF
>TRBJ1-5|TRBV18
CASSPASNQPQHF
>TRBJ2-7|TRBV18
CASSQGLAGRYEQYF
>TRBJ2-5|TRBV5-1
CASSLGVSQETQYF
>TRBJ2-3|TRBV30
CAWTDRAELTDTQYF
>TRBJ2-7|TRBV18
CASSPSMAGLSTYEQYF
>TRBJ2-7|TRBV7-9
CASSFGEGGKQYF
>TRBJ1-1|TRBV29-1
CSVYVAGAGTEAFF
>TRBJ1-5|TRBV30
CAWGEWLGGAIRPQHF
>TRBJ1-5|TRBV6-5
CASSYKGYQPQHF
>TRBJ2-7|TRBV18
CASSPAGRAYEQYF